Presented here are 23 T cell receptor beta chains from one specimen sequenced in a study of blood T cell repertoires in COVID-19. Repertoires were generated with immunoSEQ multiplex PCR, while TCRdb's copy carries only in-frame clones and drops some. The sample shows 110,000 to 150,000 clones, approximately 81% of them seen only once. The sequenced material came from peripheral blood. Receptor source: a human donor in a cohort sampled during active COVID-19.

The rearrangement uses TRBV11-3 and TRBJ2-1, with 9 bases fitting TRBD1. The CDR3 totals 15 residues. CDR1 and CDR2 (germline): SGHNT, YENEEA. V shed 0 bases, J shed 8 bases, and the junction held 5 bases outside the gene matches. DNA of the CDR3: TGTGCCAGCAGCTTAGAGGGACAGGGTTCGGATGAGCAGTTCTTC. Translated: CASSLEGQGSDEQFF.

CDR3 coding DNA: TGTGCCAGCAGTTACTGGGGACAGGGATCCTACGAGCAGTACTTC. It codes for CASSYWGQGSYEQYF. The V call is TRBV6-2 or TRBV6-3, the J call TRBJ2-7, with 9 bases aligning to TRBD1. V shed 1 base, J shed 1 base, and the junction held 2 bases outside the gene matches. Germline CDR1 MNHEY, CDR2 SVGEGT. The CDR3 has 15 residues.

The chain recombines TRBV27 with TRBJ2-7, with TRBD1 matching 9 bases. V lost 5 bases, J lost 6 bases, and 5 bases stayed unmatched. This CDR3 region has 13 residues. Germline values: CDR1 MNHEY, CDR2 SMNVEV (reference sequence). CDR3 DNA sequence: TGTGCCAGCAGTGGGGACAGGGTTTTCGAGCAGTACTTC. Translation gives CASSGDRVFEQYF.

V usage is TRBV6-1 and J usage is TRBJ2-6; 9 bases align to TRBD1. The CDR3 runs 17 residues. Trimming took 0 bases from V and 0 from J; bases not matched to a gene: 0. Germline V CDR1 and CDR2: MNHNS, SASEGT. This CDR3 is CASSEATGGSGANVLTF. In nucleotides, the CDR3 is TGTGCCAGCAGTGAAGCGACAGGGGGCTCTGGGGCCAACGTCCTGACTTTC.

V gene TRBV25-1 combines with J gene TRBJ1-1, with D unresolved. This CDR3 region has 13 residues. The V and J ends lost 4 bases and 7 bases respectively, with 13 bases between them. The germline CDR1 and CDR2 sequences are MGHDK and SYGVNS. Here the CDR3 DNA reads TGTGCCAGCAGTGGACCCACAGATATTGAAGCTTTCTTT. It codes for CASSGPTDIEAFF.

Regarding this clone: Other DNA sequences in the sample encode the same CDR3. V usage is TRBV11-3 and J usage is TRBJ2-7, with TRBD1 matching 7 bases. Germline-derived CDR1 and CDR2 are SGHNT and YENEEA. The V and J ends lost 5 bases and 2 bases, in that order; junction bases with no gene match: 3. This CDR3 is 13 amino acids long. Written as DNA, the CDR3 is TGTGCCAGCAGCAGAGGACAGGCCTACGAGCAGTACTTC. It codes for CASSRGQAYEQYF.

V and J are TRBV19 and TRBJ2-5, with D uncertain. V lost 6 bases and J 5 bases, leaving 7 bases between the germline ends. The CDR3 extends over 11 amino acids. CDR1 is LNHDA and CDR2 is SQIVND in the germline V gene (reference sequence). CDR3 in amino acids: CASSTRETQYF. CDR3 sequence (DNA): TGTGCCAGTAGCACGAGGGAGACCCAGTACTTC. The entire variable domain, with the rest obtained from reference TRBV19 and TRBJ2-5, is as follows: DGGITQSPKYLFRKEGQNVTLSCEQNLNHDAMYWYRQDPGQGLRLIYYSQIVNDFQKGDIAEGYSVSREKKESFPLTVTSAQKNPTAFYLCASSTRETQYFGPGTRLLVL.

The CDR3 nucleotides are TGCGCCAGCATCACCATAGGGAGGGCAGCCTACGAGCAGTACTTC. It translates to CASITIGRAAYEQYF. The chain recombines TRBV10-1 with TRBJ2-7; the match to TRBD2 covers 7 bases. Trimming took 7 bases from V and 2 from J; bases not matched to a gene: 11. Germline lookup yields CDR1 WNHNN and CDR2 SYGVQD (reference sequence). The CDR3 sequence is 15 residues long.

This clone came up once. V usage is TRBV15 and J usage is TRBJ1-2; weak D call: TRBD1 (6 bases). The germline V gene has CDR1 LNHNV and CDR2 YYDKDF (reference sequence). Trimming pared 0 bases from V and 4 bases from J, leaving 15 bases between. CDR3 size: 16 residues. CDR3: CATSRDLLGGIYGYTF. In DNA, the CDR3 is TGTGCCACCAGCAGAGATCTGTTAGGGGGTATCTATGGCTACACCTTC.

CDR3 sequence reads: CASSLGTGQPLHF. The CDR3, as DNA: TGTGCCAGCAGCCTGGGGACAGGGCAGCCCCTCCACTTT. The chain links TRBV5-5 to TRBJ1-6, with 9 nucleotides matching TRBD1. Per the germline V gene, CDR1 is SGHKS and CDR2 is YYEKEE (reference sequence). The junction had 6 bases not matched to a gene; V was cut back by 4 bases and J by 13 bases. The CDR3 spans 13 residues.

The rearrangement joins TRBV7-2 to TRBJ1-4; 8 bases line up with TRBD1. The CDR3 is 12 residues long. Germline assignment: CDR1 SGHTA and CDR2 FQGNSA. Trimming cost V 2 bases and J 15 bases; bases outside gene matches: 5. The CDR3 here is CASSLWGQEVFF. CDR3 nucleotide sequence: TGTGCCAGCAGCTTATGGGGACAGGAGGTGTTTTTT.

V usage is TRBV18 and J usage is TRBJ2-1; perhaps TRBD2 as D (5 bases). From germline, CDR1 is KGHSH and CDR2 LQKENI. This CDR3 region has 14 residues. Deletions cut 2 bases from V and 4 bases from J, with 9 bases between. CDR3 coding DNA: TGTGCCAGCTCACCAGCGGAGGTTTACAATGAGCAGTTCTTC. Amino acid sequence: CASSPAEVYNEQFF.

This rearrangement joins TRBV6-5 to TRBJ1-1, with 7 positions matching TRBD1. The trim removed 2 bases at V and 5 bases at J, leaving 2 bases unmatched. Germline V gene data show CDR1 as MNHEY and CDR2 as SVGAGI. The CDR3 totals 13 residues. The CDR3, as DNA: TGTGCCAGCAGTTACAACAGGGGAACTGAAGCTTTCTTT. This codes for CASSYNRGTEAFF.

The V and J genes are TRBV28 and TRBJ1-5; no firm D call. The V and J ends lost 3 bases and 0 bases respectively, with 3 bases between them. The CDR3 is 13 residues long. The germline gives CDR1 MDHEN, CDR2 SYDVKM. The CDR3 spells CASSFNSNQPQHF. In DNA form, the CDR3 reads TGTGCCAGCAGTTTCAATAGCAATCAGCCCCAGCATTTT.

This chain links TRBV6-2 or TRBV6-3 with TRBJ1-5; TRBD1 might be the D (6 bases). Looked up from germline, CDR1 is MNHEY and CDR2 is SVGEGT. With 2 bases removed from V and 6 bases from J, the gap between germline ends came to 11 bases. This CDR3 spans 14 amino acids. This chain's CDR3 is CASSYRDRSQPQHF. The CDR3 DNA reads as TGTGCCAGCAGTTACCGTGACAGGTCTCAGCCCCAGCATTTT.

The V call is TRBV29-1, the J call TRBJ2-7; weak D call: TRBD1 (6 bases). Germline V CDR1 and CDR2: SQVTM, ANQGSEA. V was clipped by 1 base and J by 2 bases, with 15 bases between them. CDR3 length: 15 residues. The DNA for the CDR3 is TGCAGCGTTGAAGGGGGTAGGGGACAAGCCTACGAGCAGTACTTC. Translating it yields CSVEGGRGQAYEQYF.

CDR3 DNA: TGTGCCAGCAGCCGGACAGCCTCTCACTATGGCTACACCTTC. Its translation is CASSRTASHYGYTF. The chain couples TRBV3-1 (or the pseudogene TRBV3-2) to TRBJ1-2; a possible D gene is TRBD1 (6 bases). Trimming left V 4 bases short and J 3 bases short, with 12 bases between. Germline V CDR1 and CDR2: LGHDT, YNNKEL (reference sequence). The CDR3 runs to 14 residues.

This rearrangement joins TRBV13 to TRBJ1-4, with 10 bases lining up with TRBD1. The CDR3 consists of 15 residues. Germline V gene data show CDR1 as PRHDT and CDR2 as FYEKMQ (reference sequence). J gave up 6 bases and V 2 bases, and 3 bases lay outside the gene matches. For the CDR3, the DNA is TGTGCCAGCAGCTTACGTGGGACAGGGGATGAAAAACTGTTTTTT. Its protein product is CASSLRGTGDEKLFF.

The V gene is TRBV20-1, the J gene TRBJ2-5, with 9 bases identical to TRBD1. This CDR3 spans 15 amino acids. The germline CDR1 and CDR2 sequences are DFQATT and SNEGSKA (reference sequence). The trim removed 3 bases at V and 6 bases at J, leaving 11 bases unmatched. CDR3 sequence (DNA): TGCAGTGCTAGTACCGGGACAGGGTTCATGCAGACCCAGTACTTC. Translation: CSASTGTGFMQTQYF.

This clone was picked up many times. The chain employs TRBV6-6 and TRBJ2-7, with D perhaps matching TRBD1 (5 bases). This CDR3 has 11 amino acids. V lost 6 bases, J lost 6 bases, and 9 bases lay in between. Germline-derived CDR1 and CDR2 are MNHNY and SVGAGI (reference sequence). The CDR3 spells CASRSGREQYF. CDR3 bases: TGTGCCAGCAGATCAGGGCGCGAGCAGTACTTC.

The chain is built from TRBV7-3 and TRBJ2-2; TRBD1 matches at 7 bases. The CDR3 length is 18 residues. Per germline, CDR1 SGHTA and CDR2 FQGTGA. The junction had 11 bases not matched to a gene; V was cut back by 2 bases and J by 2 bases. CDR3 amino acids: CASSLRLSTGDNTGELFF. The CDR3 region has the DNA TGTGCCAGCAGCTTACGCCTGTCCACAGGGGATAACACCGGGGAGCTGTTTTTT.

This chain connects TRBV6-1 to TRBJ2-7; possibly TRBD2 for D (5 bases). This CDR3 spans 13 amino acids. Germline assignment: CDR1 MNHNS and CDR2 SASEGT. V lost 2 bases to trimming and J lost 2 bases, with 7 bases between them. The CDR3 protein is CASSERGTYEQYF. The CDR3 DNA reads TGTGCCAGCAGTGAAAGAGGGACCTACGAGCAGTACTTC.

CDR3 sequence reads: CASSVMTSGEQFF. The CDR3 nucleotides are TGTGCCAGCAGCGTTATGACTAGCGGGGAGCAGTTCTTC. This rearrangement joins TRBV9 to TRBJ2-1, with 10 bases identical to TRBD2. Trimming took 2 bases from V and 10 from J; bases not matched to a gene: 3. CDR3 length equals 13 residues. CDR1 SGDLS and CDR2 YYNGEE come from the germline V gene.